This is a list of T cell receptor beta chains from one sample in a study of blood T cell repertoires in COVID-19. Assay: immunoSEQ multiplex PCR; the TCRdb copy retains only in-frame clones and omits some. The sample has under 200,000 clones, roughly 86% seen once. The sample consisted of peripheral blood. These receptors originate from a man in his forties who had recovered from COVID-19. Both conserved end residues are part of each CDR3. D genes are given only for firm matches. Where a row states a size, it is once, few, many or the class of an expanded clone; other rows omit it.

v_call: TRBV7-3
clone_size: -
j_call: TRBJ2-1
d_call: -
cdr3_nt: TGTGCCAGCAGCTCCTCCCCTAGCTCCTACAATGAGCAGTTCTTC
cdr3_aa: CASSSSPSSYNEQFF

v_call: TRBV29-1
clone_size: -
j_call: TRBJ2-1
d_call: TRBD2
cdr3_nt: TGCAGCGTTGATGGGGGGGGAGGGTCCTACAATGAGCAGTTCTTC
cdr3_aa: CSVDGGGGSYNEQFF

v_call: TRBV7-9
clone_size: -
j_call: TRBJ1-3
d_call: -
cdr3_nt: TGTGCCAGCAGCCCGCTAACCCTCTCTGGAAACACCATATATTTT
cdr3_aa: CASSPLTLSGNTIYF

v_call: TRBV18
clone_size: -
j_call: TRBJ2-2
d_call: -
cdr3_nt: TGTGCCAGCTCACCGGGTGGCAGGGGAAAAACCGGGGAGCTGTTTTTT
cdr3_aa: CASSPGGRGKTGELFF

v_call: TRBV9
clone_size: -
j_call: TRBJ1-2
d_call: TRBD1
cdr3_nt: TGTGCCAGCAGCTCCACACAGGGGGTAGATGGCTACACCTTC
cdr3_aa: CASSSTQGVDGYTF

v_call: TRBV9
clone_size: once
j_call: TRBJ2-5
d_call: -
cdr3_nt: TGTGCCAGCAGCGACAGCGGGACCCGAGGGGGGACCCAGTACTTC
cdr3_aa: CASSDSGTRGGTQYF

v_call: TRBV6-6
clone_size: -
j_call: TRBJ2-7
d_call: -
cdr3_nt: TGTGCCAGCAGGGTCGGGGACATCTCCTACGAGCAGTACTTC
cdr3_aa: CASRVGDISYEQYF

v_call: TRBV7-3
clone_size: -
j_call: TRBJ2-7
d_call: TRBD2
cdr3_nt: TGTGCCAGCAGCCCCCGGGGTGGGGGGGACGAGCAGTACTTC
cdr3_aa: CASSPRGGGDEQYF

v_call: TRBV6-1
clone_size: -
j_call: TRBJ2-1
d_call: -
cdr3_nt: TGTGCCAGCAGTTTAGCGGATGGCTACAATGAGCAGTTCTTC
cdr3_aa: CASSLADGYNEQFF

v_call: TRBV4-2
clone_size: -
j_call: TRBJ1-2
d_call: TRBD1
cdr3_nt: TGTGCCAGCAGCCAAGACAGGGGGCTCTATGGCTACACCTTC
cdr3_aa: CASSQDRGLYGYTF

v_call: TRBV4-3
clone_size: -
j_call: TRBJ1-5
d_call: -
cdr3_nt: TGCGCCAGCAGCCAAGACATCCGCAGGGCTAGTCAGCCCCAGCATTTT
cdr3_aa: CASSQDIRRASQPQHF

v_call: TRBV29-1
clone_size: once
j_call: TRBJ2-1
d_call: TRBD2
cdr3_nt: TGCAGCGCTTGGGGGACTAGCGGCCCCTCCTACAATGAGCAGTTCTTC
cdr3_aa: CSAWGTSGPSYNEQFF

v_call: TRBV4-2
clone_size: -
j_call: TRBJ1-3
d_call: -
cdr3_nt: TGTGCCAGCAGCCAAGATGGAGGCAGGGGTGGAAACACCATATATTTT
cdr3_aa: CASSQDGGRGGNTIYF

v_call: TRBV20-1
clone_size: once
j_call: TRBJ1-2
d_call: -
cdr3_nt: TGCAGTGCTAGAACAAATGGCTACACCTTC
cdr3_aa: CSARTNGYTF

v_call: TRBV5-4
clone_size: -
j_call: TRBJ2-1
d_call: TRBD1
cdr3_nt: TGTGCCAGCAGCTTCGGGACAGGGGTACGTAATGAGCAGTTCTTC
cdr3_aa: CASSFGTGVRNEQFF